The 30 T cell receptor beta chains below all came from one sample that was sequenced in a study of T cells in Graves' hyperthyroidism and ophthalmopathy. Amplified TCR beta CDR3 regions derived from RNA transcripts. First-round RT-PCR with HTBI primers amplified the TCR CDR3 region. Using its own MiXCR run on the multiplex PCR reads, TCRdb lists one record per CDR3 protein. This sample has a few hundred thousand distinct CDR3 sequences, with roughly 15% found just once. Sequencing was performed on blood. The receptors here all came from a woman aged 18-30 years with Graves' hyperthyroidism.

The chain joins TRBV19 to TRBJ2-1; 9 nucleotides match TRBD2. Trimming removed 4 bases from V and 4 bases from J; junction bases left unmatched: 5. The V gene's germline CDR1 is LNHDA and CDR2 SQIVND (reference sequence). The CDR3 sequence is 15 residues long. The CDR3 nucleotides read TGTGCCAGTAGTAGCGGGAGGGGATTATACAATGAGCAGTTCTTC. Amino acids: CASSSGRGLYNEQFF.

This clonotype has a count of ten or more. The chain is built from TRBV6-1 and TRBJ1-5; D gene ambiguous. The germline CDR1 and CDR2 sequences are MNHNS and SASEGT. The CDR3 consists of 16 residues. Deletions cut 2 bases from V and 0 bases from J, with 11 bases between. The chain's CDR3 is CASSEWAANSNQPQHF. The CDR3 DNA reads TGTGCCAGCAGTGAATGGGCAGCGAATAGCAATCAGCCCCAGCATTTT.

This clonotype was counted many times. This rearrangement joins TRBV30 to TRBJ1-5; 7 nucleotides align to TRBD1. Trimming took 2 bases from V and 4 from J; bases not matched to a gene: 2. The CDR3 is made up of 13 amino acids. The germline V gene has CDR1 GTSNPN and CDR2 SVGIG (reference sequence). This CDR3 reads CAWSKDRNQPQHF. The CDR3 coding sequence is TGTGCCTGGAGTAAGGACAGGAATCAGCCCCAGCATTTT.

This clonotype appeared many times. This rearrangement joins TRBV3-1 to TRBJ2-7, with 15 nucleotides matching TRBD2. The length of the CDR3 is 17 residues. J lost 0 bases, V lost 4 bases, and 4 bases had no gene match. The germline V gene has CDR1 LGHDT and CDR2 YNNKEL (reference sequence). DNA for the CDR3: TGTGCCAGCAGCCGCGGACTAGCGGGAGGGATCTCCTACGAGCAGTACTTC. It codes for CASSRGLAGGISYEQYF.

In this sample, this clonotype turned up once. V and J are TRBV19 and TRBJ1-5; D may be TRBD1 (5 bases). This CDR3 has 15 residues. With 3 bases removed from V and 1 base from J, the gap between germline ends came to 10 bases. Germline V CDR1 and CDR2: LNHDA, SQIVND (reference sequence). The CDR3 here is CASSMPGESNQPQHF. CDR3 DNA sequence: TGTGCCAGTAGTATGCCGGGGGAGAGCAATCAGCCCCAGCATTTT.

Many counts were recorded for this clonotype. This chain uses TRBV15 with TRBJ2-5, with D possibly matching TRBD2 (6 bases). CDR1 is LNHNV, CDR2 YYDKDF, per germline (reference sequence). V lost 5 bases, J lost 7 bases, and 11 bases lay in between. The CDR3 spans 12 residues. This chain's CDR3 is CATSQLGGTQYF. CDR3 sequence (DNA): TGTGCCACCAGCCAGTTGGGGGGGACCCAGTACTTC.

This sequence joins TRBV30 and TRBJ1-4; D may be TRBD1 (5 bases). This CDR3 has 12 residues. Between the trimmed V and J ends, which lost 2 bases and 8 bases, there was a span of 9 bases. CDR1 GTSNPN and CDR2 SVGIG come from the germline V gene (reference sequence). CDR3 loop: CAWSRGREKLFF. CDR3 bases: TGTGCCTGGAGTAGGGGCAGGGAAAAACTGTTTTTT.

This clonotype appeared a single time. CDR3 in amino acids: CASSERQGRWETQYF. In DNA form, the CDR3 reads TGTGCCAGCAGTGAAAGACAGGGGAGGTGGGAGACCCAGTACTTC. This chain uses TRBV28 with TRBJ2-5; 8 nucleotides align to TRBD1. The CDR3 is made up of 15 amino acids. Germline V lookup: CDR1 MDHEN, CDR2 SYDVKM. Trimming removed 5 bases from V and 5 bases from J; junction bases left unmatched: 10.

The chain combines TRBV20-1 with TRBJ2-1; 14 positions match TRBD2. Germline CDR1 and CDR2: DFQATT and SNEGSKA (reference sequence). The CDR3 contains 19 residues. Losses at the gene ends were 5 bases for V and 0 bases for J; bases not matched to a gene: 12. CDR3 sequence (DNA): TGCAGTGCTCCGCGAGGGGGACTAGCGGGGGCGAACTCCTACAATGAGCAGTTCTTC. Encoded protein: CSAPRGGLAGANSYNEQFF.

There are many counts of this clonotype. The rearrangement links TRBV28 to TRBJ1-5, with TRBD1 identical over 7 bases. In germline, CDR1 is MDHEN, CDR2 SYDVKM. CDR3 length equals 17 residues. V trimming: 6 bases; J trimming: 6 bases; junction bases outside the gene matches: 17. The chain's CDR3 is CASSRRLQGRGVQPQHF. CDR3 in DNA: TGTGCCAGCAGCCGAAGATTACAGGGGAGAGGTGTTCAGCCCCAGCATTTT. Supplemented by reference TRBV28 and TRBJ1-5, the full variable domain reads DVKVTQSSRYLVKRTGEKVFLECVQDMDHENMFWYRQDPGLGLRLIYFSYDVKMKEKGDIPEGYSVSREKKERFSLILESASTNQTSMYLCASSRRLQGRGVQPQHFGDGTRLSIL.

This clonotype was counted ten times or more. This chain uses TRBV7-2 with TRBJ2-2, with 10 positions matching TRBD2. Germline V gene lookup returns CDR1 SGHTA and CDR2 FQGNSA. V dropped 3 bases and J dropped 2; count of bases not matched to a gene: 3. The CDR3 runs 16 residues. This chain's CDR3 is CASSLGLAKNTGELFF. DNA of the CDR3: TGTGCCAGCAGCTTGGGACTAGCGAAAAACACCGGGGAGCTGTTTTTT. The complete variable domain, with remaining parts taken from reference TRBV7-2 and TRBJ2-2, reads GAGVSQSPSNKVTEKGKDVELRCDPISGHTALYWYRQSLGQGLEFLIYFQGNSAPDKSGLPSDRFSAERTGGSVSTLTIQRTQQEDSAVYLCASSLGLAKNTGELFFGEGSRLTVL.

This clonotype was recorded a few times. V gene TRBV9 combines with J gene TRBJ2-7; possible D gene TRBD2, 5 bases. Trimming took 0 bases from V and 3 from J, leaving 19 bases between them. CDR1 SGDLS and CDR2 YYNGEE come from the germline V gene. The CDR3 totals 17 residues. The CDR3: CASSVEADQAPHYEQYF. CDR3 nucleotide sequence: TGTGCCAGCAGCGTAGAAGCGGACCAAGCCCCCCACTACGAGCAGTACTTC.

This clonotype appeared many times. The rearrangement uses TRBV6-2 or TRBV6-3 and TRBJ2-2; no definite D call. The germline gives CDR1 MNHEY, CDR2 SVGEGT. V dropped 5 bases and J dropped 0 bases, with 7 bases sitting between them. CDR3 length equals 14 residues. CDR3 protein: CASSRAPNTGELFF. The DNA of the CDR3 is TGTGCCAGCAGTCGGGCGCCGAACACCGGGGAGCTGTTTTTT.

There are many counts of this clonotype. This chain links TRBV27 with TRBJ2-2, with TRBD2 identical over 15 bases. Trimming at V came to 2 bases and at J to 3 bases, leaving 4 bases not matched to a gene. The CDR3 is made up of 18 amino acids. Germline CDR1 reads MNHEY; CDR2 reads SMNVEV (reference sequence). In DNA, the CDR3 is TGTGCCAGCAGTTTAGAGGGGACTAGCGGGAGGTACACCGGGGAGCTGTTTTTT. Translating gives CASSLEGTSGRYTGELFF.

As to this clonotype: The junction does not match germline at one end; this may be a read error. V is TRBV7-2 and J is TRBJ1-5; unclear D gene. CDR3 length: 15 amino acids. Germline assignment: CDR1 SGHTA and CDR2 FQGNSA. Here the CDR3 DNA reads TGTGCCAGCAGCTTAATTAGAGGAAGCAGTCAGCCCCAGCATTTT. Protein product: CASSLIRGSSQPQHF. Supplemented by reference TRBV7-2 and TRBJ1-5, the full variable domain reads GAGVSQSPSNKVTEKGKDVELRCDPISGHTALYWYRQSLGQGLEFLIYFQGNSAPDKSGLPSDRFSAERTGGSVSTLTIQRTQQEDSAVYLCASSLIRGSSQPQHFGDGTRLSIL.

The CDR3: CSARAGTDLSGNQPQHF. CDR3 sequence (DNA): TGCAGTGCTAGGGCCGGGACCGACCTGTCGGGCAATCAGCCCCAGCATTTT. This chain connects TRBV20-1 to TRBJ1-5; D might be TRBD1 (5 bases). V lost 3 bases, J lost 2 bases, and 20 bases lay in between. The CDR3 totals 17 residues. Per the germline V gene, CDR1 is DFQATT and CDR2 is SNEGSKA (reference sequence).

This clonotype was counted between two and nine times. CDR3 protein: CASSLREEDTQYF. CDR3 nucleotide sequence: TGTGCCAGCAGTTTGAGGGAAGAAGATACGCAGTATTTT. The chain joins TRBV27 to TRBJ2-3; a possible D gene is TRBD2 (5 bases). The CDR3 covers 13 residues. V lost 3 bases and J lost 5, with 9 bases in between. Germline CDR1 reads MNHEY; CDR2 reads SMNVEV (reference sequence).

This clonotype was seen a handful of times. A much larger clone differs by one base, so this may be a read error. The rearrangement joins TRBV28 to TRBJ2-7; a weak D match, TRBD1 (5 bases). The V gene lost 4 bases and the J gene lost 3 bases, with 16 bases spanning the gap. From germline, CDR1 is MDHEN and CDR2 SYDVKM. The CDR3 runs 15 residues. CDR3 residues: CASSSFRTRNYEQYF. CDR3 sequence (DNA): TGTGCCAGCAGTTCTTTTAGGACAAGGAACTACGAGCAGTACTTC.

V and J are TRBV4-1 and TRBJ2-1; D gene uncertain. The CDR3 sequence is 12 residues long. Per the germline V gene, CDR1 is MGHRA and CDR2 is YSYEKL. V lost 1 base and J 8 bases, leaving 6 bases between the germline ends. The CDR3 DNA reads TGCGCCAGCAGCCAAGTTCTGGATGAGCAGTTCTTC. It yields the protein CASSQVLDEQFF.

A few counts support this clonotype. The chain carries TRBV6-2 or TRBV6-3 and TRBJ1-2; D is unclear. Looked up from germline, CDR1 is MNHEY and CDR2 is SVGEGT. Trimming left V 7 bases short and J 11 bases short, with 17 bases between. The CDR3 length is 12 residues. The CDR3 spells CASITPGVGYTF. The CDR3 DNA reads as TGTGCCAGCATCACCCCCGGAGTGGGGTACACCTTC.

This clonotype was seen ten or more times. The V and J genes are TRBV11-2 and TRBJ2-3, with a weak D call TRBD2 (6 bases). Trimming cost V 0 bases and J 6 bases, with 13 bases left between them. Germline CDR1 reads SGHAT; CDR2 reads FQNNGV. The CDR3 has 15 residues. As DNA, the CDR3 is TGTGCCAGCAGCTTAGAGGTTAGCGGACGCGATACGCAGTATTTT. This codes for CASSLEVSGRDTQYF.

Note on this clonotype: Relative to the germline gene, one junction end is altered; a read error may explain this. The chain employs TRBV5-4 and TRBJ1-6; unclear D gene. CDR3 length equals 14 residues. Germline V gives CDR1 SGHNT, CDR2 YYREEE (reference sequence). The CDR3 spells CANSLWGYNSPLHF. In DNA, the CDR3 is TGTGCCAACAGCTTGTGGGGTTATAATTCACCCCTCCACTTT.

This clonotype was seen repeatedly, ten times or more. This chain links TRBV28 with TRBJ2-1; D remains ambiguous. The CDR3 is 16 residues long. Germline V gene sequence: CDR1 MDHEN, CDR2 SYDVKM. V lost 1 base and J 0 bases, leaving 10 bases between the germline ends. CDR3 amino acids: CASSLLAPSSYNEQFF. Written as DNA, the CDR3 is TGTGCCAGCAGTTTATTGGCCCCGAGCTCCTACAATGAGCAGTTCTTC.

As concerns this clonotype: This could be a read error, since a much larger clone is one nucleotide away. V gene TRBV29-1 combines with J gene TRBJ2-1; 8 bases are shared with TRBD2. The V segment lost 4 bases and the J segment 10 bases; nucleotides outside the gene matches: 12. The CDR3 is made up of 14 amino acids. The germline CDR1 and CDR2 sequences are SQVTM and ANQGSEA. This CDR3 is CSVGSGPTGGEQFF. In DNA, the CDR3 is TGCAGCGTTGGATCAGGGCCGACGGGAGGGGAGCAGTTCTTC.

V usage is TRBV11-3 and J usage is TRBJ2-2, with 7 bases lining up with TRBD2. CDR1 and CDR2 from the germline V gene are SGHNT and YENEEA. J lost 3 bases, V lost 5 bases, and 6 bases had no gene match. The CDR3 contains 15 residues. The CDR3 is CASSQTSFDTGELFF. CDR3 coding DNA: TGTGCCAGCAGCCAGACTAGCTTCGACACCGGGGAGCTGTTTTTT. Together with reference TRBV11-3 and TRBJ2-2, the CDR3 gives the full variable domain: EAGVVQSPRYKIIEKKQPVAFWCNPISGHNTLYWYLQNLGQGPELLIRYENEEAVDDSQLPKDRFSAERLKGVDSTLKIQPAELGDSAVYLCASSQTSFDTGELFFGEGSRLTVL.

J is TRBJ2-2 and V is TRBV24-1; 8 bases match TRBD1. After removal of 9 bases from V and 1 base from J, the junction contained 3 bases not matched to a gene. The CDR3 runs 14 residues. Germline assignment: CDR1 KGHDR and CDR2 SFDVKD. The DNA of the CDR3 is TGTGCCACCGACAGGGGAGAGAACACCGGGGAGCTGTTTTTT. Its protein product is CATDRGENTGELFF.

This clonotype was counted a few times. V usage is TRBV12-5 and J usage is TRBJ1-4; D unresolved. Germline V gives CDR1 LGHNT, CDR2 FRNRAP. Trimming cost V 7 bases and J 5 bases, with 17 bases left between them. CDR3 length: 15 residues. CDR3: CASVLTTSVNEKLFF. DNA of the CDR3: TGTGCTAGTGTCCTAACCACGAGTGTAAATGAAAAACTGTTTTTT. The whole variable domain, remainder taken from reference TRBV12-5 and TRBJ1-4, is DARVTQTPRHKVTEMGQEVTMRCQPILGHNTVFWYRQTMMQGLELLAYFRNRAPLDDSGMPKDRFSAEMPDATLATLKIQPSEPRDSAVYFCASVLTTSVNEKLFFGSGTQLSVL.

There are a few counts of this clonotype. This sequence joins TRBV7-2 and TRBJ2-7, with 7 bases aligning to TRBD1. Germline CDR1 reads SGHTA; CDR2 reads FQGNSA. The V and J ends lost 3 bases and 2 bases, in that order; junction bases with no gene match: 7. There are 15 residues in the CDR3. The CDR3 loop is CASSFSGTATYEQYF. CDR3 nucleotides: TGTGCCAGCAGCTTCTCCGGGACAGCTACCTACGAGCAGTACTTC.

In this sample, this clonotype turned up many times. The DNA for the CDR3 is TGCGCCAGCAGCTCGCAAGGGACAGGGGGCCACGAGCAGTACTTC. Translated: CASSSQGTGGHEQYF. The chain combines TRBV5-1 with TRBJ2-7; TRBD1 aligns across 12 bases. The ends lost 3 bases at V and 5 bases at J; junction bases unmatched: 6. Germline-derived CDR1 and CDR2 are SGHRS and YFSETQ. CDR3 length: 15 amino acids.

This chain uses TRBV7-3 with TRBJ2-3; the D call may be TRBD1 or TRBD2 (6 bases each). The CDR3 totals 17 residues. V lost 2 bases and J lost 5, with 20 bases in between. Germline assignment: CDR1 SGHTA and CDR2 FQGTGA. CDR3 sequence: CASSLSSRLGGGDTQYF. CDR3 DNA: TGTGCCAGCAGCTTATCGAGTCGGCTAGGAGGGGGAGATACGCAGTATTTT. Filled out from reference TRBV7-3 and TRBJ2-3, the complete variable domain reads GAGVSQTPSNKVTEKGKYVELRCDPISGHTALYWYRQSLGQGPEFLIYFQGTGAADDSGLPNDRFFAVRPEGSVSTLKIQRTERGDSAVYLCASSLSSRLGGGDTQYFGPGTRLTVL.